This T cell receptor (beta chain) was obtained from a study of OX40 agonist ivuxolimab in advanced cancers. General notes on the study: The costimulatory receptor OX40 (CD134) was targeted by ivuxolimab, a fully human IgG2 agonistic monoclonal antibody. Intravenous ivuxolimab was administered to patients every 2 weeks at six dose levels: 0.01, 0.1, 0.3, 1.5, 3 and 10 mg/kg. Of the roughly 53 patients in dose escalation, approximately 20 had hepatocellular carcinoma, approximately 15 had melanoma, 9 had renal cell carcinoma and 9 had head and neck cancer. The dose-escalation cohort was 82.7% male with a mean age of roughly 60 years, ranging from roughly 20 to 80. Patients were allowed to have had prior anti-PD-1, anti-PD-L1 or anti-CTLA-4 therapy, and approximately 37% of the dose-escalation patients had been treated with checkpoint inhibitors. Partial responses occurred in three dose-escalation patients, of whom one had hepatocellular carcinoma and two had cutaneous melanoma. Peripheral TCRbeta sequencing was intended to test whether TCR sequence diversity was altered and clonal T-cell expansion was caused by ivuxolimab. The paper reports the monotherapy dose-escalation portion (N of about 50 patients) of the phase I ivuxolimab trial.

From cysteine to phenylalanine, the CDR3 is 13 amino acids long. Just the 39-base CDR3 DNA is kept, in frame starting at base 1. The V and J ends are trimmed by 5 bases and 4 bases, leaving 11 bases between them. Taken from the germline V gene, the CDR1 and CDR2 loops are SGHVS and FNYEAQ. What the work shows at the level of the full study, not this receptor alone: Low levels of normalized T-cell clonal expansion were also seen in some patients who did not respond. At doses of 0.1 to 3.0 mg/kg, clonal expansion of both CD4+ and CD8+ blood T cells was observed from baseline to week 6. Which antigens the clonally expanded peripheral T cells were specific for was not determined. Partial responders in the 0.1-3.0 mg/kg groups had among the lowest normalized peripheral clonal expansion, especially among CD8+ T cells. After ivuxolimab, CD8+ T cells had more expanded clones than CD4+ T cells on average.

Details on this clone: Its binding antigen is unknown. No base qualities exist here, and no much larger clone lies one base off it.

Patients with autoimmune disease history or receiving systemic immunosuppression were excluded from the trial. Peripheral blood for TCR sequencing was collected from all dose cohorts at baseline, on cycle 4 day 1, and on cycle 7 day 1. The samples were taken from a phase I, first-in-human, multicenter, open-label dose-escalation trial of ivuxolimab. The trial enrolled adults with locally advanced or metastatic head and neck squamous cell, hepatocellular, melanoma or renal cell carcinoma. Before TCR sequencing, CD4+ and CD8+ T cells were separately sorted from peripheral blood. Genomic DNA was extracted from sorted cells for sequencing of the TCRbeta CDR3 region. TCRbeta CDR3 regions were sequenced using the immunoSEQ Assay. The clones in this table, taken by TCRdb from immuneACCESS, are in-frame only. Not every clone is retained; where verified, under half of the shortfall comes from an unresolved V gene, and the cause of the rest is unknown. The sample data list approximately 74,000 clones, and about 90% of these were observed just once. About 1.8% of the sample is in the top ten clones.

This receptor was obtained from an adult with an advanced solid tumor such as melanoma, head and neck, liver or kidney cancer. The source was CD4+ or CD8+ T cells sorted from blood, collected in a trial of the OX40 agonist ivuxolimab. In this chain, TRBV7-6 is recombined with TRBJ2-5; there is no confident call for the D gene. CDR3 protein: CASSLKFPETQYF. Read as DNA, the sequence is TGTGCCAGCAGCCTGAAGTTTCCAGAGACCCAGTACTTC.